These 14 T cell receptor beta chains share one sample of origin, sequenced in a study of post-analysis software for immune sequencing data. Prepared TCR beta cDNA libraries contained unique molecular identifiers. TCRdb recomputed calls from the PCR reads with MiXCR, one row per CDR3 protein. The sample includes about 170,000 distinct CDR3 sequences, about 30% of them seen just once. These receptors' antigens are unknown. Points from the study as a whole: Controls had lower frequencies than patients of roughly five TRBV segments, which included TRBV5-6, TRBV5-1 and TRBV20-1.

Sequenced input: blood. These receptors all stem from a girl between 5 and 17 years old with multiple sclerosis.

This clonotype occurred a few times. This sequence joins TRBV12-3 or TRBV12-4 and TRBJ1-1; 7 bases fit TRBD1. The ends lost 5 bases at V and 0 bases at J; junction bases unmatched: 3. The CDR3 runs to 14 residues. In DNA form, the CDR3 reads TGTGCCAGCAGTCCACAGGGGCTGAACACTGAAGCTTTCTTT. It yields the protein CASSPQGLNTEAFF.

As for this clonotype: A read error is possible here, since a much larger clone lies one base away. The chain uses TRBV15 and TRBJ2-7; D is unclear. This CDR3 has 14 amino acids. The V end lost 1 base, the J end lost 3 bases, and 10 bases lay between the germline ends. CDR1 is LNHNV, CDR2 YYDKDF, per germline (reference sequence). DNA for the CDR3: TGTGCCACCAGCAGAGGTGGCAGGAGCTACGAGCAGTACTTC. This gives the protein CATSRGGRSYEQYF.

This clonotype was counted only a few times. J is TRBJ1-1 and V is TRBV28; D uncertain. The CDR3 runs 11 residues. V was pared by 5 bases and J by 6 bases, with 7 bases between. Per germline, CDR1 MDHEN and CDR2 SYDVKM. CDR3 amino acids: CASSITSEAFF. In DNA, the CDR3 is TGTGCCAGCAGTATAACTTCTGAAGCTTTCTTT.

V is TRBV7-2 and J is TRBJ2-6, with D unresolved. Trimming pared 3 bases from V and 7 bases from J, leaving 7 bases between. Germline CDR1 SGHTA, CDR2 FQGNSA. The CDR3 covers 13 residues. In DNA, the CDR3 is TGTGCCAGCAGCTTCGTGGGCGCCAACGTCCTGACTTTC. As protein: CASSFVGANVLTF. Together with reference TRBV7-2 and TRBJ2-6, the CDR3 gives the full variable domain: GAGVSQSPSNKVTEKGKDVELRCDPISGHTALYWYRQSLGQGLEFLIYFQGNSAPDKSGLPSDRFSAERTGGSVSTLTIQRTQQEDSAVYLCASSFVGANVLTFGAGSRLTVL.

This clonotype occurred a few times. The chain uses TRBV10-2 and TRBJ1-1; 7 positions match TRBD1. The CDR3 contains 13 residues. The V segment lost 6 bases and the J segment 3 bases; nucleotides outside the gene matches: 4. The germline V gene encodes CDR1 WSHSY and CDR2 SAAADI. The CDR3 is CASRQGRDTEAFF. The CDR3, as DNA: TGCGCCAGCAGACAGGGGCGAGACACTGAAGCTTTCTTT.

The rearrangement links TRBV30 to TRBJ2-1, with TRBD2 identical over 9 bases. The CDR3 is 13 amino acids. Germline V gene sequence: CDR1 GTSNPN, CDR2 SVGIG (reference sequence). Trimming took 4 bases from V and 8 from J; bases not matched to a gene: 6. Written as DNA, the CDR3 is TGTGCCTGGAAACCGGGACTAGCCTATGAGCAGTTCTTC. Its translation is CAWKPGLAYEQFF.

To note about this clonotype: This may arise from a read error, as a much more abundant clone is one base away. The rearrangement uses TRBV29-1 and TRBJ2-3, with D perhaps assigned TRBD1 or TRBD2 (5 bases each). Trimming took 6 bases from V and 3 from J, leaving 10 bases between them. Per the germline V gene, CDR1 is SQVTM and CDR2 is ANQGSEA. This CDR3 spans 12 amino acids. Here the CDR3 reads CSVAGATDTQYF. As DNA, the CDR3 is TGCAGCGTCGCCGGGGCAACAGATACGCAGTATTTT.

About this clonotype itself: A much larger clone lies one base from this, so it may be a read error. CDR3 protein: CSARDQGSPRDNEQYF. CDR3 DNA: TGCAGTGCTAGAGATCAGGGTAGTCCAAGGGACAATGAGCAGTACTTC. The chain has TRBV20-1 and TRBJ2-5, with a possible D match to TRBD1 (6 bases). The V gene lost 0 bases and the J gene lost 11 bases, with 25 bases spanning the gap. The CDR3 spans 16 residues. From germline, CDR1 is DFQATT and CDR2 SNEGSKA (reference sequence).

Ten or more counts support this clonotype. V and J are TRBV24-1 and TRBJ1-5; D is ambiguous. The V gene lost 3 bases and the J gene lost 6 bases, with 14 bases spanning the gap. The CDR3 has 15 amino acids. Germline CDR1 KGHDR, CDR2 SFDVKD. CDR3 sequence (DNA): TGTGCCACCAGTGATCTCGGACGGATGTCTCAGCCCCAGCATTTT. Translating it yields CATSDLGRMSQPQHF.

The gene calls are TRBV7-9 and TRBJ1-1; D unclear. Deletions cut 2 bases from V and 0 bases from J, with 7 bases between. The CDR3 runs 14 residues. Per germline, CDR1 SEHNR and CDR2 FQNEAQ (reference sequence). CDR3 sequence: CASSLQAMNTEAFF. DNA for the CDR3: TGTGCCAGCAGCTTACAGGCTATGAACACTGAAGCTTTCTTT.

This clonotype has a count of ten or more. The chain couples TRBV4-1 to TRBJ1-2; D remains ambiguous. The V gene's germline CDR1 is MGHRA and CDR2 YSYEKL. V lost 3 bases, J lost 13 bases, and 24 bases lay in between. This CDR3 has 15 residues. CDR3 amino acids: CASSHKKTGDTLTTF. DNA for the CDR3: TGCGCCAGCAGCCACAAAAAGACGGGAGACACCCTTACCACCTTC.

CDR3 in amino acids: CSASSTGTGLEKLFF. The CDR3, as DNA: TGCAGTGCTAGTTCGACCGGGACAGGGTTAGAAAAACTGTTTTTT. The rearrangement links TRBV20-1 to TRBJ1-4; 9 nucleotides match TRBD1. The germline gives CDR1 DFQATT, CDR2 SNEGSKA (reference sequence). CDR3 length: 15 amino acids. V trimming: 3 bases; J trimming: 8 bases; junction bases outside the gene matches: 10.

This clonotype was detected many times. The chain recombines TRBV3-1 with TRBJ2-7; D is unresolved. Looked up from germline, CDR1 is LGHDT and CDR2 is YNNKEL (reference sequence). V lost 0 bases and J 2 bases, leaving 11 bases between the germline ends. CDR3 length: 15 residues. The CDR3 loop is CASSQESAGAYEQYF. The CDR3 DNA follows: TGTGCCAGCAGCCAAGAGTCCGCTGGGGCCTACGAGCAGTACTTC.

This clonotype showed up just a few times. A read error is possible here, since a much larger clone lies one base away. This sequence joins TRBV10-3 and TRBJ2-7; no clear D. Germline values: CDR1 ENHRY, CDR2 SYGVKD. The CDR3 loop spans 15 amino acids. Trimming pared 8 bases from V and 7 bases from J, leaving 24 bases between. The CDR3 reads CAIGTSGGRNNEQYF. CDR3 DNA sequence: TGTGCCATCGGCACTTCGGGCGGTAGGAACAATGAGCAGTACTTC.